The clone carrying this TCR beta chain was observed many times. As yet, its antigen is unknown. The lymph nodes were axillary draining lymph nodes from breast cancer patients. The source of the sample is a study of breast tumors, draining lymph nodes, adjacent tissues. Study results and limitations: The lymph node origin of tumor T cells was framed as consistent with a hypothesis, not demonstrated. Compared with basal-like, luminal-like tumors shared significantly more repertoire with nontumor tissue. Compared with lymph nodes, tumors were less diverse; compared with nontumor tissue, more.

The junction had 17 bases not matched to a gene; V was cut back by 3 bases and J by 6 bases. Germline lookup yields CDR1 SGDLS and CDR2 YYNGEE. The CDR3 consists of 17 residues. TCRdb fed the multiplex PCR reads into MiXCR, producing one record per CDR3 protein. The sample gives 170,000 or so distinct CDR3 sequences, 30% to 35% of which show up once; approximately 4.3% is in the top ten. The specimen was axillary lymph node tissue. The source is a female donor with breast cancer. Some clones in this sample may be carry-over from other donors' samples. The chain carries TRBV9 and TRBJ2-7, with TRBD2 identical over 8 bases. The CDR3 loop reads CASSAEGSMVAGSEQYF. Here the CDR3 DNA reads TGTGCCAGCAGCGCCGAAGGGTCAATGGTAGCGGGATCCGAGCAGTACTTC.